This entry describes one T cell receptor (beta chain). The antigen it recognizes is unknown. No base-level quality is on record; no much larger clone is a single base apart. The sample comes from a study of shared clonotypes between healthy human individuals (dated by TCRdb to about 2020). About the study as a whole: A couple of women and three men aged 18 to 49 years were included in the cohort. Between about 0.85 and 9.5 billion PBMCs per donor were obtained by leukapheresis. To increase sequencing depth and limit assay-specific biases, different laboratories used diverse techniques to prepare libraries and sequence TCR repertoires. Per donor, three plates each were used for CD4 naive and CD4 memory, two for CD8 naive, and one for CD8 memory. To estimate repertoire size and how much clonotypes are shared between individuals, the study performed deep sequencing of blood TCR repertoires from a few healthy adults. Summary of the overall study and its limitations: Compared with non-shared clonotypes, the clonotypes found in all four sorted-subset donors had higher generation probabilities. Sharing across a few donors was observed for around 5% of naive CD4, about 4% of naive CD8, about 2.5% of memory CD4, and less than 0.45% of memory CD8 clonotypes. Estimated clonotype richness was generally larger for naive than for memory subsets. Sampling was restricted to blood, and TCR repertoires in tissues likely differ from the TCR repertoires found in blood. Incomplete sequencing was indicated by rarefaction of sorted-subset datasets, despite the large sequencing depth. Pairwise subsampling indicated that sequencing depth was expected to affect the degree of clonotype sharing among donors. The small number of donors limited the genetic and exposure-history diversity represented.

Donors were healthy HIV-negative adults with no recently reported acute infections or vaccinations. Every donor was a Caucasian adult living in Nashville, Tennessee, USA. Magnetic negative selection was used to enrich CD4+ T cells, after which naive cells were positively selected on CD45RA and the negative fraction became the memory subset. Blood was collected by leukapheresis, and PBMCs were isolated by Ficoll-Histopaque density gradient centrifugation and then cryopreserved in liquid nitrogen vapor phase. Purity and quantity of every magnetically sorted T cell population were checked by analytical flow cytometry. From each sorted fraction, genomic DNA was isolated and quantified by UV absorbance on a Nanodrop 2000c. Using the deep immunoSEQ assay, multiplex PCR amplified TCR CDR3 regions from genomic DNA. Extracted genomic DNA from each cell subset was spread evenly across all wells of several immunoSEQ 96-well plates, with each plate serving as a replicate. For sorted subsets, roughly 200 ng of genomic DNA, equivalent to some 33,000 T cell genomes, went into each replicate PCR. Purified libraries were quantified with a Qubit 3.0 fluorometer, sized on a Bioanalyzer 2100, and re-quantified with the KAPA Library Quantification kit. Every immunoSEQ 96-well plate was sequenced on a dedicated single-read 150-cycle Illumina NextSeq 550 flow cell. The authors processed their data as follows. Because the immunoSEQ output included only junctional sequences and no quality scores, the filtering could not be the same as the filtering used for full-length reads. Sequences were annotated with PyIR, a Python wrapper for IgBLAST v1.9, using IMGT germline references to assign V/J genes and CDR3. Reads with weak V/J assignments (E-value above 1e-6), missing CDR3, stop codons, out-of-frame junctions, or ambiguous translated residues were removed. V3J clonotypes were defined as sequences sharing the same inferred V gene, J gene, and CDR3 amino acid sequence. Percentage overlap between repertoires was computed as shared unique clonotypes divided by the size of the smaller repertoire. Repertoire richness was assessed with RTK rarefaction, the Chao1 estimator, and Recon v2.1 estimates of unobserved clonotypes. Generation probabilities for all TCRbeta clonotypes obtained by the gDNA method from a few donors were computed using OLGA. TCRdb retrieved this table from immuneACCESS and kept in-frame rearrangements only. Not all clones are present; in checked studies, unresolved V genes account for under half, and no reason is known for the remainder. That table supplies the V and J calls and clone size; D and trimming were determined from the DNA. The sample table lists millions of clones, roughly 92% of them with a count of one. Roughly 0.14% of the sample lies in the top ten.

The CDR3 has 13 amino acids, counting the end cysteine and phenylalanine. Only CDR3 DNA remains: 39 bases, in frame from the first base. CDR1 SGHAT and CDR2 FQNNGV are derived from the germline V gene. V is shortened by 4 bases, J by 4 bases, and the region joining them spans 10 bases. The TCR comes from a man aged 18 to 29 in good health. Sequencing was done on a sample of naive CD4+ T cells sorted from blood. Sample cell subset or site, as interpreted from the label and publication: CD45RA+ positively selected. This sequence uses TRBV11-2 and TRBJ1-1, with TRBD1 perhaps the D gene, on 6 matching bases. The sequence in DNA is TGTGCCAGCAGCTGGGGGGGGCGCACTGAAGCTTTCTTT. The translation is CASSWGGRTEAFF.